The 12 T cell receptor beta chains reported below all come from one sample, sequenced in a study of blood T cell repertoires in COVID-19. Clones were sequenced by immunoSEQ multiplex PCR, and TCRdb holds only the in-frame ones, with some missing. The table records about 200,000 clones, about 88% of them present only once. Sequencing was performed on peripheral blood. Source of these receptors: a man aged 50-59 years with COVID-19, enrolled during active disease.

The genes are TRBV7-2 and TRBJ2-3; 7 nucleotides match TRBD2. V shed 0 bases, J shed 0 bases, and the junction held 3 bases outside the gene matches. The CDR3 extends over 16 amino acids. Germline V lookup: CDR1 SGHTA, CDR2 FQGNSA. CDR3 in DNA: TGTGCCAGCAGCTTAGCTTGGGGGGGAAGCACAGATACGCAGTATTTT. This codes for CASSLAWGGSTDTQYF.

V is TRBV3-1 (or the pseudogene TRBV3-2) and J is TRBJ2-7; D perhaps matches TRBD2 (5 bases). There are 13 residues in the CDR3. In germline, CDR1 is LGHDT, CDR2 YNNKEL (reference sequence). The V end lost 4 bases, the J end lost 2 bases, and 9 bases lay between the germline ends. CDR3 residues: CASSPAGTYEQYF. Written as DNA, the CDR3 is TGTGCCAGCAGCCCCGCGGGTACCTACGAGCAGTACTTC.

The chain employs TRBV6-5 and TRBJ2-3; 10 nucleotides line up with TRBD2. V shed 2 bases and J 2 bases; nucleotides not matched to a gene: 4. Germline CDR1 and CDR2: MNHEY and SVGAGI. The CDR3 length is 16 residues. The chain's CDR3 is CASSYLAGVSTDTQYF. CDR3 sequence (DNA): TGTGCCAGCAGTTACCTAGCGGGAGTATCCACAGATACGCAGTATTTT.

The chain uses TRBV10-3 and TRBJ1-2; D is unclear. This CDR3 is built from 11 residues. Germline loops: CDR1 ENHRY, CDR2 SYGVKD. The germline V and J ends were trimmed by 1 base and 8 bases, with 5 bases remaining between them. CDR3 bases: TGTGCCATCAGTGAGTTAGAGGGCTACACCTTC. Its protein is CAISELEGYTF.

V gene TRBV15 combines with J gene TRBJ1-4, with 7 bases that match TRBD1. V gave up 3 bases and J gave up 8 bases; unmatched junction bases: 6. The CDR3 is 14 residues long. CDR1 and CDR2 from the germline V gene are LNHNV and YYDKDF (reference sequence). The DNA for the CDR3 is TGTGCCACCAGCAGGATGACAGGGTCGGAAAAACTGTTTTTT. It codes for CATSRMTGSEKLFF. Full variable domain (remainder filled in from reference TRBV15 and TRBJ1-4): DAMVIQNPRYQVTQFGKPVTLSCSQTLNHNVMYWYQQKSSQAPKLLFHYYDKDFNNEADTPDNFQSRRPNTSFCFLDIRSPGLGDTAMYLCATSRMTGSEKLFFGSGTQLSVL.

In this sample, this clone turned up a few times. This chain links TRBV11-2 with TRBJ1-1; tentative D call: TRBD1 (5 bases). The germline CDR1 and CDR2 sequences are SGHAT and FQNNGV. The CDR3 is 15 amino acids. Trimming pared 1 base from V and 1 base from J, leaving 10 bases between. CDR3 loop: CASSLGVGGNTEAFF. CDR3 DNA: TGTGCCAGCAGCTTAGGCGTGGGGGGGAACACTGAAGCTTTCTTT.

This chain uses TRBV6-6 with TRBJ1-2; possibly TRBD1 for D (6 bases). V was pared by 5 bases and J by 4 bases, with 17 bases between. The CDR3 is 15 residues long. Germline V gene sequence: CDR1 MNHNY, CDR2 SVGAGI (reference sequence). CDR3 protein: CASSTKQGTLYGYTF. CDR3 bases: TGTGCCAGCAGTACAAAACAGGGTACACTCTATGGCTACACCTTC.

This sequence joins TRBV23-1 and TRBJ2-7, with D perhaps TRBD1 (5 bases). TRBV23-1 is labeled an ORF, and its function is uncertain. The V end was cut by 4 bases, the J end by 6 bases, with 22 bases between. The CDR3 has 16 residues. CDR3 coding DNA: TGCGCCAGCAGTCCGTGCGTGAAGGGGAAGTTGATCGAGCAGTACTTC. Translating it yields CASSPCVKGKLIEQYF.

The chain has TRBV4-2 and TRBJ1-3, with D possibly matching TRBD1 (5 bases). Deletions cut 0 bases from V and 3 bases from J, with 12 bases between. The CDR3 covers 16 residues. Germline-derived CDR1 and CDR2 are LGHNA and YNFKEQ. The CDR3 bases are TGTGCCAGCAGCCAAGATCGCAGGGTGGATGGAAACACCATATATTTT. Protein sequence: CASSQDRRVDGNTIYF.

This rearrangement joins TRBV30 to TRBJ2-3, with 11 bases lining up with TRBD2. Germline V CDR1 and CDR2: GTSNPN, SVGIG (reference sequence). The CDR3 consists of 13 residues. Trimming removed 5 bases from V and 6 bases from J; junction bases left unmatched: 4. The CDR3 region is CAWGSGGADTQYF. In nucleotides, the CDR3 is TGTGCCTGGGGTAGCGGGGGGGCCGATACGCAGTATTTT.

The chain carries TRBV5-8 and TRBJ2-3; D unclear. Trimming left V 4 bases short and J 3 bases short, with 9 bases between. Per germline, CDR1 SGHTS and CDR2 YDEGEE. The CDR3 runs to 13 residues. The CDR3 here is CASSLHGTDTQYF. The CDR3 DNA sequence: TGTGCCAGCAGCCTCCACGGGACAGATACGCAGTATTTT. Combining the CDR3 with reference TRBV5-8 and TRBJ2-3 gives the whole variable domain EAGVTQSPTHLIKTRGQQATLRCSPISGHTSVYWYQQALGLGLQFLLWYDEGEERNRGNFPPRFSGRQFPNYSSELNVNALELEDSALYLCASSLHGTDTQYFGPGTRLTVL.

The rearrangement uses TRBV14 and TRBJ1-1; D remains ambiguous. The V end lost 0 bases, the J end lost 3 bases, and 8 bases lay between the germline ends. The CDR3 is made up of 14 amino acids. CDR1 and CDR2 (germline): SGHDN, FVKESK. Here the CDR3 reads CASSQDSDYTEAFF. CDR3 bases: TGTGCCAGCAGCCAAGATTCAGACTACACTGAAGCTTTCTTT.